The T cell receptor beta chain under discussion was sequenced for a study of blood T cell repertoires in COVID-19. Cohorts were determined from participant-reported clinical history. Clones were read by immunoSEQ multiplex PCR, and TCRdb kept only the in-frame ones, dropping some. Of hundreds of thousands of clones in the sample, 90% were seen once. This receptor was obtained from a man aged 55-75 years who had recovered from COVID-19. Sequences were obtained from PBMCs or T cells enriched from blood (not recorded which).

The CDR3 nucleotides read TGCGCCAGCAGCTTGGGGGCCCGACAGGGGGTCGGAAACACCATATATTTT. Encoded protein: CASSLGARQGVGNTIYF. The chain employs TRBV5-1 and TRBJ1-3, with 9 bases that match TRBD1. The J segment lost 4 bases and the V segment lost 0 bases, leaving 8 bases of the junction unmatched. The CDR3 has 17 residues. The germline V gene has CDR1 SGHRS and CDR2 YFSETQ.